This T cell receptor (beta chain) stems from a study of T cells in Graves' hyperthyroidism and ophthalmopathy. Overall study findings and caveats: Stable hyperthyroidism was told apart from ophthalmopathy by a model built on 13 V-J features.

Patients aged 18 to 65 had newly diagnosed hyperthyroidism of under 2 months' duration. Researchers barred patients who had uncontrolled infection, other autoimmune disease, pregnancy or lactation. For the diagnoses, clinical symptoms, serum thyroxine and TRAb, thyroid ultrasound and orbital computed tomography were used. The V end was cut by 0 bases, the J end by 4 bases, with 15 bases between. Germline V gene data show CDR1 as MNHEY and CDR2 as SVGEGT. The CDR3 is 16 residues long. This clonotype was counted at least ten times. Its matching antigen is unknown. It was RNA transcripts that yielded the amplified TCR beta CDR3 regions. When the TCR CDR3 underwent first-round RT-PCR, the HTBI primer set was used. From the multiplex PCR reads, TCRdb called clonotypes with MiXCR, one entry per CDR3 protein. The table includes some 350,000 distinct CDR3 sequences, 25% detected once.

Sequencing was performed on blood. The V gene is TRBV6-2 or TRBV6-3, the J gene TRBJ2-5, with D maybe TRBD1 (5 bases). The receptor was isolated from a man aged 45 to 65 with Graves' hyperthyroidism. The CDR3 here is CASSYSPRTQGETQYF. The CDR3 DNA reads TGTGCCAGCAGTTACTCGCCCAGGACCCAGGGAGAGACCCAGTACTTC.